These T cell receptor beta chains were read from a single sample in a study of blood T cells in healthy people across ages. Via MiXCR, TCRdb re-called the 5' RACE reads, giving one row per CDR3 protein. The sample shows about 1.6 million distinct CDR3 sequences, 30% to 35% of them seen only once. Sequencing was performed on blood. These receptors came from a woman aged 30 to 39 in good health. CDR3s include the opening cysteine and the closing phenylalanine or tryptophan. The order of the fields is D gene, clone size, J gene, V gene, CDR3 DNA, CDR3 protein. D genes are given only for firm matches. Rows may omit the clone size; those that give it use once, few, many or a size class.

D gene: -; clone size: -; J gene: TRBJ2-3; V gene: TRBV12-5; CDR3 DNA: TGTGCTAGTGGTTTGGCAACCCTGGGAACGCAGTATTTT; CDR3 protein: CASGLATLGTQYF
D gene: -; clone size: -; J gene: TRBJ2-1; V gene: TRBV7-2; CDR3 DNA: TGTGCCTGCAGCTCTACGAACTACAATGAGCAGTTCTTC; CDR3 protein: CACSSTNYNEQFF
D gene: -; clone size: -; J gene: TRBJ1-2; V gene: TRBV11-2; CDR3 DNA: TGTGCCAGCAGCTTTCCGGGGGCTTTTTATGGCTGCACCTTC; CDR3 protein: CASSFPGAFYGCTF
D gene: -; clone size: -; J gene: TRBJ2-1; V gene: TRBV3-1; CDR3 DNA: TGTGCCAGCAGCCAAGATTGGGGGGCCGAGACCCAGTTCTTC; CDR3 protein: CASSQDWGAETQFF
D gene: -; clone size: -; J gene: TRBJ2-1; V gene: TRBV11-1; CDR3 DNA: TGTACCAGCAGCTTGGACTTAGGGGAGGATGAGCAGTTCTTC; CDR3 protein: CTSSLDLGEDEQFF
D gene: -; clone size: -; J gene: TRBJ2-7; V gene: TRBV2; CDR3 DNA: TGTGCCAGCAGTGAAAATGCGGGGATCTCCTACGAGCAGTACTTC; CDR3 protein: CASSENAGISYEQYF
D gene: -; clone size: -; J gene: TRBJ2-1; V gene: TRBV20-1; CDR3 DNA: TGCAGTGCTAGAGATTTGATGGGAAGCTCCTACAATGAGCAGTTCTTC; CDR3 protein: CSARDLMGSSYNEQFF
D gene: TRBD1; clone size: -; J gene: TRBJ2-3; V gene: TRBV27; CDR3 DNA: TGTGCCAGCAGTTTCAGCGGATCGAGGACAGGGTCTGAGGATACGCAGTATTTT; CDR3 protein: CASSFSGSRTGSEDTQYF
D gene: -; clone size: -; J gene: TRBJ2-7; V gene: TRBV27; CDR3 DNA: TGTGCCAGCAAGCCCGCGACCATCTCCTACGAGCAGTACTTC; CDR3 protein: CASKPATISYEQYF
D gene: TRBD1; clone size: few; J gene: TRBJ2-5; V gene: TRBV11-2; CDR3 DNA: TGTGCCAGCAGTTTCGTTGGGGACAGGGGTATGGAGACCCAGTACTTC; CDR3 protein: CASSFVGDRGMETQYF
D gene: -; clone size: -; J gene: TRBJ2-2; V gene: TRBV7-2; CDR3 DNA: TGTGCCAGCAGCTTCGGACTATCAGAGCCGTTTTTT; CDR3 protein: CASSFGLSEPFF
D gene: TRBD1; clone size: few; J gene: TRBJ1-1; V gene: TRBV5-4; CDR3 DNA: TGTGCCAGCAGCTACCGACAGGGTATCGGTGAAGCTTTCTTT; CDR3 protein: CASSYRQGIGEAFF
D gene: TRBD1; clone size: -; J gene: TRBJ2-7; V gene: TRBV7-3; CDR3 DNA: TGTGCCAGCAGCCCAACAGGGGGTCACCACAGCAGGACCTACGAGCAGTACTTC; CDR3 protein: CASSPTGGHHSRTYEQYF
D gene: -; clone size: -; J gene: TRBJ2-1; V gene: TRBV7-2; CDR3 DNA: TGTGCCAGCAGCATACTTTTCGCCAGCCAGGAGCAGTTCTTC; CDR3 protein: CASSILFASQEQFF
D gene: TRBD1; clone size: -; J gene: TRBJ1-2; V gene: TRBV3-1; CDR3 DNA: TGTGCCAGCAGCCTCTTTGACAGGGAAGGCTACACCTTC; CDR3 protein: CASSLFDREGYTF
D gene: -; clone size: few; J gene: TRBJ2-4; V gene: TRBV21-1; CDR3 DNA: TGTGCCAGCAGCAAAGTCGGAGGGACTCCCCGGTGTCTAGCCAAAAACATTCAGTACTTC; CDR3 protein: CASSKVGGTPRCLAKNIQYF
D gene: TRBD1; clone size: -; J gene: TRBJ1-1; V gene: TRBV18; CDR3 DNA: TGTGCCAGCACACCCCGGACAGGGGTTTGGGGCACTGAAGCTTTCTTT; CDR3 protein: CASTPRTGVWGTEAFF
D gene: -; clone size: -; J gene: TRBJ2-1; V gene: TRBV24-1; CDR3 DNA: TGTGCCACCAGTGGCAGGGTGGACAATGAGCAGTTCTTC; CDR3 protein: CATSGRVDNEQFF
D gene: -; clone size: many; J gene: TRBJ2-6; V gene: TRBV20-1; CDR3 DNA: TGCAGTGCTACCAACGACAAGGGCTACTCTGGGGCCAACGTCCTGACTTTC; CDR3 protein: CSATNDKGYSGANVLTF
D gene: -; clone size: -; J gene: TRBJ2-5; V gene: TRBV7-8; CDR3 DNA: TGTGCCAGCAGCCCGGACGTGGGGAGGACCCAGTACTTC; CDR3 protein: CASSPDVGRTQYF
D gene: TRBD2; clone size: few; J gene: TRBJ2-3; V gene: TRBV20-1; CDR3 DNA: TGCAGTGCTAGAGCCCTCTGGCGGGAGGCCATCACAGATACGCAGTATTTT; CDR3 protein: CSARALWREAITDTQYF
D gene: -; clone size: -; J gene: TRBJ2-2; V gene: TRBV4-1; CDR3 DNA: TGCGCCAGCAGCCAAGAAGGGTGGAGTGGCGGGGAGCTGTTTTTT; CDR3 protein: CASSQEGWSGGELFF
D gene: -; clone size: -; J gene: TRBJ2-7; V gene: TRBV27; CDR3 DNA: TGTGCCAGCAGTCCTCTCCTAGCCTACGAGCAGTACTTC; CDR3 protein: CASSPLLAYEQYF
D gene: -; clone size: -; J gene: TRBJ2-3; V gene: TRBV20-1; CDR3 DNA: TGCAGTGCTAGAGTGGTGTCACTAGGGACGGATACGCAGTATTTT; CDR3 protein: CSARVVSLGTDTQYF
D gene: TRBD1; clone size: -; J gene: TRBJ2-5; V gene: TRBV27; CDR3 DNA: TGTGCCAGCAGTATGGGACAGGTTGCCTACAAGCAGTACTTC; CDR3 protein: CASSMGQVAYKQYF
D gene: TRBD1; clone size: -; J gene: TRBJ2-3; V gene: TRBV12-3/TRBV12-4; CDR3 DNA: TGTGCCAGCAGCCCCGGGACAGGGAGTTTTTTGGATACGCAGTATTTT; CDR3 protein: CASSPGTGSFLDTQYF
D gene: -; clone size: -; J gene: TRBJ2-2; V gene: TRBV6-2/TRBV6-3; CDR3 DNA: TGTGCCAGCCGGGTCCCCGACACCGGGGAGCTGTTTTTT; CDR3 protein: CASRVPDTGELFF
D gene: TRBD2; clone size: -; J gene: TRBJ2-5; V gene: TRBV27; CDR3 DNA: TGTGCCAGCAGTTTCAACGGAATTGGGGAGGGTTCATTTCAAGAGACCCAGTACTTC; CDR3 protein: CASSFNGIGEGSFQETQYF